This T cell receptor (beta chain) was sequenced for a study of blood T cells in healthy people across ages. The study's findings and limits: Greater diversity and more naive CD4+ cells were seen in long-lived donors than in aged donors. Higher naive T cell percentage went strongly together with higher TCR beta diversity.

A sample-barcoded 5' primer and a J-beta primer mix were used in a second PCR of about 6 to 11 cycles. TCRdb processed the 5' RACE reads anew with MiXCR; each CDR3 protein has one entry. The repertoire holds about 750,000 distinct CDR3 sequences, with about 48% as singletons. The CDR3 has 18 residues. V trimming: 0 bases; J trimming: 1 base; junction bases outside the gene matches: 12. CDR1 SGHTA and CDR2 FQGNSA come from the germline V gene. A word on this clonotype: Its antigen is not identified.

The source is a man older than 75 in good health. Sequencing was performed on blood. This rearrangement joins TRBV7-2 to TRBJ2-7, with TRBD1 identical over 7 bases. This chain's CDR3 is CASSLAQQGRITSYEQYF. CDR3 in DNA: TGTGCCAGCAGCTTAGCCCAACAGGGGCGCATTACGTCCTACGAGCAGTACTTC.